One and the same sample provided the 30 T cell receptor beta chains below, sequenced in a study of T cell changes during pregnancy in multiple sclerosis (dated by TCRdb to about 2019). The library came from the immunoSEQ multiplex PCR assay. TCRdb stores this immuneACCESS table with in-frame sequences only. Part of the clones is absent; in the studies checked, under half of the shortfall reflects unresolved V genes, and no reason is known for the rest. This sample is represented by tens of thousands of clones; about 94% of them were singletons. About 2.5% of the sample belongs to the ten largest clones. Specimen: peripheral blood, collected in the third trimester of pregnancy. These receptors originate from a female donor with multiple sclerosis, enrolled in a pregnancy study.

The V gene is TRBV5-1, the J gene TRBJ2-5; tentative D call: TRBD2 (6 bases). Germline CDR1 SGHRS, CDR2 YFSETQ. The CDR3 has 15 residues. V lost 4 bases to trimming and J lost 0 bases, with 13 bases between them. The CDR3 region is CASSTGGGDQETQYF. The CDR3 DNA is TGCGCCAGCAGCACGGGCGGCGGGGACCAAGAGACCCAGTACTTC.

The CDR3 bases are TGTGCCAGCAGTCCCTTGGGGGACAGTATAGGCTACACCTTC. Protein: CASSPLGDSIGYTF. The gene calls are TRBV27 and TRBJ1-2, with TRBD1 matching 7 bases. Germline V gives CDR1 MNHEY, CDR2 SMNVEV (reference sequence). J gave up 8 bases and V 5 bases, and 11 bases lay outside the gene matches. The CDR3 loop spans 14 amino acids.

The chain has TRBV29-1 and TRBJ1-4; no clear D gene. Trimming cost V 4 bases and J 3 bases, with 9 bases left between them. The CDR3 spans 13 residues. Germline CDR1 reads SQVTM; CDR2 reads ANQGSEA. CDR3 sequence: CSVGGGPNEKLFF. The CDR3 DNA sequence: TGCAGCGTTGGGGGAGGACCTAATGAAAAACTGTTTTTT. The whole variable domain, filled in from reference TRBV29-1 and TRBJ1-4, reads SAVISQKPSRDICQRGTSLTIQCQVDSQVTMMFWYRQQPGQSLTLIATANQGSEATYESGFVIDKFPISRPNLTFSTLTVSNMSPEDSSIYLCSVGGGPNEKLFFGSGTQLSVL.

This sequence joins TRBV27 and TRBJ2-3; maybe TRBD1 (6 bases). The V end was cut by 6 bases, the J end by 0 bases, with 16 bases between. This CDR3 is built from 16 residues. Germline CDR1 MNHEY, CDR2 SMNVEV (reference sequence). The CDR3 reads CASRDRGHTSTDTQYF. The CDR3 nucleotides are TGTGCCAGCAGAGACCGGGGACATACTAGCACAGATACGCAGTATTTT.

The chain recombines TRBV5-4 with TRBJ2-2, with unresolved D. This CDR3 has 16 amino acids. Germline V lookup: CDR1 SGHNT, CDR2 YYREEE (reference sequence). Trimming left V 2 bases short and J 7 bases short, with 18 bases between. The chain's CDR3 is CASSFGQTAPGGELFF. The DNA of the CDR3 is TGTGCCAGCAGCTTTGGTCAAACGGCACCGGGCGGGGAGCTGTTTTTT. Supplemented by reference TRBV5-4 and TRBJ2-2, the full variable domain reads ETGVTQSPTHLIKTRGQQVTLRCSSQSGHNTVSWYQQALGQGPQFIFQYYREEENGRGNFPPRFSGLQFPNYSSELNVNALELDDSALYLCASSFGQTAPGGELFFGEGSRLTVL.

The chain couples TRBV7-2 to TRBJ2-1; TRBD1 might be the D (5 bases). Germline V gives CDR1 SGHTA, CDR2 FQGNSA. CDR3 length: 17 amino acids. V was trimmed by 4 bases and J by 1 base, leaving 17 bases between them. CDR3: CASSYPTRGSSYNEQFF. DNA for the CDR3: TGTGCCAGCAGCTACCCAACAAGGGGCAGTTCCTACAATGAGCAGTTCTTC. The whole variable domain, filled in from reference TRBV7-2 and TRBJ2-1, reads GAGVSQSPSNKVTEKGKDVELRCDPISGHTALYWYRQSLGQGLEFLIYFQGNSAPDKSGLPSDRFSAERTGGSVSTLTIQRTQQEDSAVYLCASSYPTRGSSYNEQFFGPGTRLTVL.

The chain is built from TRBV10-2 and TRBJ2-4; D is unresolved. Per germline, CDR1 WSHSY and CDR2 SAAADI. V was trimmed by 0 bases and J by 0 bases, leaving 6 bases between them. The CDR3 has 15 residues. The CDR3 nucleotides are TGCGCCAGCAGTGAGTCGGTACTAGCCAAAAACATTCAGTACTTC. It is translated as CASSESVLAKNIQYF.

The genes are TRBV10-3 and TRBJ1-2; D is unclear. Germline V gene data show CDR1 as ENHRY and CDR2 as SYGVKD. The CDR3 covers 13 residues. V shed 2 bases and J shed 8 bases, with 12 bases lying between them. The CDR3 DNA reads as TGTGCCATCAGTGAGGAGGGTCTAGGGGGCTACACCTTC. Translation gives CAISEEGLGGYTF.

The chain joins TRBV11-2 to TRBJ2-6; D possibly corresponds to TRBD1 (6 bases). V dropped 2 bases and J dropped 0 bases, with 14 bases sitting between them. From germline, CDR1 is SGHAT and CDR2 FQNNGV. The CDR3 covers 18 residues. CDR3 loop: CASSLYRGGYSGANVLTF. CDR3 nucleotide sequence: TGTGCCAGCAGCTTATACCGAGGGGGTTACTCTGGGGCCAACGTCCTGACTTTC.

This chain joins TRBV9 and TRBJ1-2, with a tentative D call TRBD1 (5 bases). Germline CDR1 and CDR2: SGDLS and YYNGEE. The CDR3 totals 14 residues. Deletions cut 6 bases from V and 7 bases from J, with 19 bases between. The CDR3 coding sequence is TGTGCCAGCACCTTAGGCAGGGCTACAGGTGGCTACACCTTC. It yields the protein CASTLGRATGGYTF. The full variable domain, with the rest looked up from reference TRBV9 and TRBJ1-2, is DSGVTQTPKHLITATGQRVTLRCSPRSGDLSVYWYQQSLDQGLQFLIQYYNGEERAKGNILERFSAQQFPDLHSELNLSSLELGDSALYFCASTLGRATGGYTFGSGTRLTVV.

The sample holds a few counts of this clone. This chain joins TRBV15 and TRBJ2-5; 11 bases line up with TRBD1. The ends lost 3 bases at V and 4 bases at J; junction bases unmatched: 4. This CDR3 contains 15 residues. CDR1 is LNHNV, CDR2 YYDKDF, per germline (reference sequence). CDR3 nucleotides: TGTGCCACCAGCAGCCGGACAGGGGGCGCAGAGACCCAGTACTTC. The encoded protein is CATSSRTGGAETQYF.

The chain couples TRBV5-1 to TRBJ2-7; TRBD1 is a possible D gene (5 bases). This CDR3 has 12 residues. Germline values: CDR1 SGHRS, CDR2 YFSETQ. Trimming cost V 6 bases and J 0 bases, with 7 bases left between them. DNA for the CDR3: TGCGCCAGCACGACAGACTCCTACGAGCAGTACTTC. It translates to CASTTDSYEQYF.

The chain has TRBV10-3 and TRBJ1-3; 9 nucleotides match TRBD1. Trimming at V came to 6 bases and at J to 1 base, leaving 10 bases not matched to a gene. CDR1 and CDR2 (germline): ENHRY, SYGVKD. The CDR3 is 17 amino acids. CDR3 coding DNA: TGTGCCATCAGCAGGAGGGCCGGGACAGGGTCTGGAAACACCATATATTTT. This sequence encodes CAISRRAGTGSGNTIYF.

This clone appeared a single time. The V gene is TRBV4-1, the J gene TRBJ2-7; D may be TRBD2 (5 bases). The CDR3 contains 13 residues. CDR1 is MGHRA and CDR2 is YSYEKL in the germline V gene. Trimming pared 4 bases from V and 2 bases from J, leaving 9 bases between. CDR3 residues: CASSPGDTYEQYF. The CDR3 DNA reads TGCGCCAGCAGCCCCGGGGATACCTACGAGCAGTACTTC.

The chain uses TRBV6-5 and TRBJ1-2, with 9 bases identical to TRBD1. This CDR3 has 14 amino acids. V lost 2 bases and J lost 8; bases outside the gene matches: 6. Germline V gene data show CDR1 as MNHEY and CDR2 as SVGAGI. CDR3 DNA sequence: TGTGCCAGCAGTTACCGAGGGACAGGGCAGGGCTACACCTTC. Translation: CASSYRGTGQGYTF.

The rearrangement links TRBV5-5 to TRBJ1-5; a possible D gene is TRBD1 (5 bases). V was trimmed by 5 bases and J by 4 bases, leaving 16 bases between them. The CDR3 extends over 15 amino acids. The germline CDR1 and CDR2 sequences are SGHKS and YYEKEE (reference sequence). CDR3 loop: CASRAGLWENQPQHF. The DNA of the CDR3 is TGTGCCAGCAGGGCAGGGTTGTGGGAAAATCAGCCCCAGCATTTT.

This sequence joins TRBV20-1 and TRBJ1-2; 7 nucleotides agree with TRBD1. The J segment lost 6 bases and the V segment lost 7 bases, leaving 5 bases of the junction unmatched. Germline CDR1 DFQATT, CDR2 SNEGSKA (reference sequence). This CDR3 contains 11 residues. CDR3 sequence (DNA): TGCAGTGGTACAGGGGAGGATGGCTACACCTTC. Its protein product is CSGTGEDGYTF.

This chain joins TRBV6-1 and TRBJ1-4; D remains ambiguous. Trimming stripped 4 bases from V and 4 bases from J, with 10 bases between. Germline assignment: CDR1 MNHNS and CDR2 SASEGT. The CDR3 is made up of 14 amino acids. CDR3 residues: CASSVFGSNEKLFF. The CDR3 DNA sequence: TGTGCCAGCAGTGTTTTCGGGAGTAATGAAAAACTGTTTTTT.

This sequence joins TRBV6-6 and TRBJ2-7; the match to TRBD1 covers 7 bases. Unmatched junction bases numbered 8, after V lost 4 bases and J lost 5 bases. This CDR3 comprises 14 residues. Germline V gene sequence: CDR1 MNHNY, CDR2 SVGAGI (reference sequence). The DNA of the CDR3 is TGTGCCAGCAGTTCAAGACAGGGTTGGGACGAGCAGTACTTC. Encoded protein: CASSSRQGWDEQYF.

In the case of this clone: Other DNA sequences from this sample encode an identical CDR3 as well. The chain uses TRBV20-1 and TRBJ2-5, with D maybe TRBD2 (5 bases). V dropped 6 bases and J dropped 5 bases, with 7 bases sitting between them. This CDR3 contains 10 residues. Germline values: CDR1 DFQATT, CDR2 SNEGSKA (reference sequence). CDR3: CSATGETQYF. The CDR3, as DNA: TGCAGTGCCACGGGGGAGACCCAGTACTTC.

The chain is built from TRBV5-5 and TRBJ1-2; weak D call: TRBD1 (6 bases). V lost 0 bases and J 4 bases, leaving 13 bases between the germline ends. Germline V CDR1 and CDR2: SGHKS, YYEKEE (reference sequence). This CDR3 has 15 residues. The CDR3 spells CASSLAGGALYGYTF. CDR3 DNA sequence: TGTGCCAGCAGCTTGGCGGGGGGGGCTCTCTATGGCTACACCTTC.

This chain's CDR3 is CASSPPGQGNNSPLHF. Here the CDR3 DNA reads TGTGCCAGCTCACCGCCTGGACAGGGTAATAATTCACCCCTCCACTTT. The genes are TRBV18 and TRBJ1-6, with 8 bases lining up with TRBD1. The germline gives CDR1 KGHSH, CDR2 LQKENI. The CDR3 has 16 residues. The trim removed 3 bases at V and 5 bases at J, leaving 6 bases unmatched.

The chain has TRBV5-1 and TRBJ1-4, with 8 bases fitting TRBD1. This CDR3 is 14 amino acids long. CDR1 is SGHRS and CDR2 is YFSETQ in the germline V gene. V lost 5 bases to trimming and J lost 10 bases; unmatched junction nucleotides: 10. DNA for the CDR3: TGCGCCAGCAGTTCGGGACAGGCCTTTGGAAAACTGTTTTTT. Its protein is CASSSGQAFGKLFF. Full variable domain (missing parts from reference TRBV5-1 and TRBJ1-4): KAGVTQTPRYLIKTRGQQVTLSCSPISGHRSVSWYQQTPGQGLQFLFEYFSETQRNKGNFPGRFSGRQFSNSRSEMNVSTLELGDSALYLCASSSGQAFGKLFFGSGTQLSVL.

V gene TRBV19 combines with J gene TRBJ2-3; TRBD1 matches 9 bases. Germline values: CDR1 LNHDA, CDR2 SQIVND (reference sequence). V shed 3 bases and J 6 bases; nucleotides not matched to a gene: 7. The CDR3 is made up of 15 amino acids. CDR3 nucleotides: TGTGCCAGTAGTATGGGGACAGGGCGATCGGATACGCAGTATTTT. This translates into CASSMGTGRSDTQYF.

The chain joins TRBV7-9 to TRBJ2-3, with D possibly matching TRBD1 (6 bases). Trimming took 6 bases from V and 4 from J, leaving 20 bases between them. Germline lookup yields CDR1 SEHNR and CDR2 FQNEAQ (reference sequence). This CDR3 has 16 amino acids. The CDR3 is CASSLRGGADPDTQYF. CDR3 sequence (DNA): TGTGCCAGCAGTCTCAGGGGTGGGGCGGACCCAGATACGCAGTATTTT. Full variable domain (outside the CDR3, taken from reference TRBV7-9 and TRBJ2-3): DTGVSQNPRHKITKRGQNVTFRCDPISEHNRLYWYRQTLGQGPEFLTYFQNEAQLEKSRLLSDRFSAERPKGSFSTLEIQRTEQGDSAMYLCASSLRGGADPDTQYFGPGTRLTVL.

J is TRBJ1-6 and V is TRBV4-1; possibly TRBD1 for D (5 bases). CDR1 is MGHRA, CDR2 YSYEKL, per germline. The CDR3 is 15 amino acids. V gave up 4 bases and J gave up 0 bases, with 7 bases separating them. The DNA of the CDR3 is TGCGCCAGCAGCCCGGGGGGCTCCTATAATTCACCCCTCCACTTT. Translation: CASSPGGSYNSPLHF.

The genes are TRBV25-1 and TRBJ2-1, with 8 bases that match TRBD2. The CDR3 is 12 amino acids. Trimming at V came to 7 bases and at J to 7 bases, leaving 3 bases not matched to a gene. Germline assignment: CDR1 MGHDK and CDR2 SYGVNS. CDR3 sequence: CASNPGGNEQFF. In DNA, the CDR3 is TGTGCCAGCAATCCGGGGGGGAATGAGCAGTTCTTC.

The rearrangement joins TRBV4-2 to TRBJ1-1, with D uncertain. V lost 0 bases and J 5 bases, leaving 13 bases between the germline ends. Germline V lookup: CDR1 LGHNA, CDR2 YNFKEQ. This CDR3 contains 15 residues. CDR3 in amino acids: CASSQEGGVSTEAFF. CDR3 nucleotides: TGTGCCAGCAGCCAAGAGGGCGGGGTCAGTACTGAAGCTTTCTTT.

The rearrangement links TRBV5-1 to TRBJ2-7; 9 nucleotides agree with TRBD1. The trim removed 0 bases at V and 4 bases at J, leaving 5 bases unmatched. The CDR3 sequence is 15 residues long. Germline CDR1 is SGHRS and CDR2 is YFSETQ. CDR3: CASSLGPDRGYEQYF. The CDR3 region has the DNA TGCGCCAGCAGCTTGGGTCCGGACAGGGGATACGAGCAGTACTTC.

The rearrangement joins TRBV6-5 to TRBJ1-2, with D possibly TRBD1 on 6 matching bases. V lost 2 bases and J 7 bases, leaving 8 bases between the germline ends. Germline V CDR1 and CDR2: MNHEY, SVGAGI. This CDR3 has 12 residues. The CDR3: CASSYLGGGYTF. In DNA form, the CDR3 reads TGTGCCAGCAGTTACCTAGGGGGTGGCTACACCTTC.